These 10 T cell receptor beta chains originate from one sample sequenced in a study of breast tumors, draining lymph nodes, adjacent tissues. TCRdb independently ran MiXCR on the multiplex PCR reads; one entry per CDR3 protein. Among around 130,000 distinct CDR3 sequences listed, about 20% were seen once. Samples came from axillary lymph nodes draining the breast cancer. What was sequenced was axillary lymph node tissue. The source of these receptors is a female donor with breast cancer. Some clones in this sample may be carry-over from other donors' samples.

On this clonotype: Given the absence of the conserved phenylalanine or tryptophan at the CDR3 end, a read error is likely. The rearrangement joins TRBV20-1 to TRBJ2-7; weak D call: TRBD1 (5 bases). Deletions cut 6 bases from V and 5 bases from J, with 20 bases between. Germline V gene data show CDR1 as DFQATT and CDR2 as SNEGSKA (reference sequence). The CDR3 runs 14 residues. This CDR3 reads CSAKGRTMAHEQYL. DNA for the CDR3: TGCAGTGCAAAGGGGCGGACCATGGCCCACGAGCAGTACCTC.

This clonotype was counted many times. This chain joins TRBV11-2 and TRBJ2-1, with TRBD1 matching 8 bases. Germline CDR1 SGHAT, CDR2 FQNNGV. The CDR3 sequence is 16 residues long. V was clipped by 4 bases and J by 7 bases; unmatched bases: 12. The DNA of the CDR3 is TGTGCCAGCAGCTCCGGGACAGGACTTCCAGAGAATGAGCAGTTCTTC. Its protein product is CASSSGTGLPENEQFF.

In this sample, this clonotype turned up many times. V is TRBV5-6 and J is TRBJ1-2, with a weak D call TRBD1 (6 bases). The CDR3 runs 14 residues. Germline V lookup: CDR1 SGHDT, CDR2 YYEEEE. V lost 0 bases and J lost 8, with 14 bases in between. Written as DNA, the CDR3 is TGTGCCAGCAGCTTGGTCAACAGGGCGGGAGGCTACACCTTC. This codes for CASSLVNRAGGYTF.

This clonotype showed up many times. The V and J genes are TRBV7-2 and TRBJ2-1; 9 nucleotides agree with TRBD1. CDR3 size: 15 residues. The ends lost 5 bases at V and 2 bases at J; junction bases unmatched: 4. Germline lookup yields CDR1 SGHTA and CDR2 FQGNSA. This chain's CDR3 is CASSPTGGAYNEQFF. CDR3 coding DNA: TGTGCCAGCAGCCCCACAGGGGGCGCCTACAATGAGCAGTTCTTC. The variable domain in full, completed from reference TRBV7-2 and TRBJ2-1, reads GAGVSQSPSNKVTEKGKDVELRCDPISGHTALYWYRQSLGQGLEFLIYFQGNSAPDKSGLPSDRFSAERTGGSVSTLTIQRTQQEDSAVYLCASSPTGGAYNEQFFGPGTRLTVL.

At least ten counts were recorded for this clonotype. The rearrangement uses TRBV5-1 and TRBJ2-3, with 7 bases that match TRBD1. CDR1 and CDR2 from the germline V gene are SGHRS and YFSETQ. CDR3 size: 13 residues. V shed 3 bases, J shed 5 bases, and the junction held 3 bases outside the gene matches. The CDR3 sequence: CASSSQGVDTQYF. CDR3 DNA sequence: TGCGCCAGCAGCTCTCAGGGGGTAGATACGCAGTATTTT.

At least ten counts were recorded for this clonotype. This chain connects TRBV27 to TRBJ2-7; 10 nucleotides match TRBD1. CDR1 and CDR2 (germline): MNHEY, SMNVEV (reference sequence). With V trimmed by 2 bases and J by 1 base, 11 bases remained unmatched. This CDR3 region has 18 residues. CDR3 coding DNA: TGTGCCAGCAGTTTAGTGACAGGGGGCACCGAAATATCCTACGAGCAGTACTTC. Amino acids: CASSLVTGGTEISYEQYF.

This clonotype was seen ten or more times. The chain joins TRBV27 to TRBJ2-3; 12 bases map to TRBD2. Per germline, CDR1 MNHEY and CDR2 SMNVEV (reference sequence). The CDR3 consists of 19 residues. Trimming removed 4 bases from V and 0 bases from J; junction bases left unmatched: 11. This CDR3 reads CASSSFAGTSGPSTDTQYF. CDR3 nucleotides: TGTGCCAGCAGTTCCTTTGCCGGGACTAGCGGGCCTAGCACAGATACGCAGTATTTT.

This clonotype was counted a few times. This chain joins TRBV28 and TRBJ2-7, with 7 bases identical to TRBD1. Germline V gene sequence: CDR1 MDHEN, CDR2 SYDVKM. Trimming removed 10 bases from V and 4 bases from J; junction bases left unmatched: 7. The CDR3 loop spans 12 amino acids. The CDR3 bases are TGTGCCACCGAGACAGGGAAGTACGAGCAGTACTTC. Encoded protein: CATETGKYEQYF.

This clonotype came up many times. The CDR3 here is CASSLAGGKYGYTF. CDR3 sequence (DNA): TGTGCCAGCAGCTTGGCGGGGGGGAAGTATGGCTACACCTTC. This sequence joins TRBV5-6 and TRBJ1-2, with D possibly matching TRBD1 (5 bases). The V and J ends lost 0 bases and 5 bases respectively, with 11 bases between them. In germline, CDR1 is SGHDT, CDR2 YYEEEE. The CDR3 has 14 residues. Variable domain in full (rest from reference TRBV5-6 and TRBJ1-2): DAGVTQSPTHLIKTRGQQVTLRCSPKSGHDTVSWYQQALGQGPQFIFQYYEEEERQRGNFPDRFSGHQFPNYSSELNVNALLLGDSALYLCASSLAGGKYGYTFGSGTRLTVV.

Details on this clonotype: This could be a read error, since a much larger clone is one nucleotide away. The CDR3 sequence is CATGNYCGYTF. The DNA for the CDR3 is TGTGCCACAGGTAACTACTGTGGCTACACCTTC. This chain joins TRBV15 and TRBJ1-2, with D hard to call. V shed 9 bases and J shed 7 bases, with 12 bases lying between them. The CDR3 loop spans 11 amino acids. Germline loops: CDR1 LNHNV, CDR2 YYDKDF (reference sequence). The full variable domain, rest sourced from reference TRBV15 and TRBJ1-2, is DAMVIQNPRYQVTQFGKPVTLSCSQTLNHNVMYWYQQKSSQAPKLLFHYYDKDFNNEADTPDNFQSRRPNTSFCFLDIRSPGLGDTAMYLCATGNYCGYTFGSGTRLTVV.